This T cell receptor beta chain was profiled in a study of shared clonotypes between healthy human individuals. With regard to this clone: Germline and junction disagree at one end, which may indicate a read error.

Per germline, CDR1 SGHDT and CDR2 YYEEEE. The CDR3 is 13 residues long. Replicate PCRs for sorted subsets used approximately 220 ng DNA; this equaled around 28,000 T cell genomes. TCRdb's copy holds only in-frame clones and misses some; the assay was immunoSEQ multiplex PCR. The sample consists of about 2 million clones, 85% to 95% of them appearing once. CD45RA+ naive and CD45RA-negative memory subsets were separated from CD4+ cells. The specimen sequenced was naive CD4+ T cells sorted from blood. The subset here: CD45RA+ positively selected. The rearrangement uses TRBV5-6 and TRBJ2-7; TRBD2 might be the D (6 bases). The sequence was collected from a man aged 18 to 29 in good health. In nucleotides, the CDR3 is TGTGCCAGCAGCTTGCGGGACTCCTCCGAGCAGTACTTC. Translation: CASSLRDSSEQYF.